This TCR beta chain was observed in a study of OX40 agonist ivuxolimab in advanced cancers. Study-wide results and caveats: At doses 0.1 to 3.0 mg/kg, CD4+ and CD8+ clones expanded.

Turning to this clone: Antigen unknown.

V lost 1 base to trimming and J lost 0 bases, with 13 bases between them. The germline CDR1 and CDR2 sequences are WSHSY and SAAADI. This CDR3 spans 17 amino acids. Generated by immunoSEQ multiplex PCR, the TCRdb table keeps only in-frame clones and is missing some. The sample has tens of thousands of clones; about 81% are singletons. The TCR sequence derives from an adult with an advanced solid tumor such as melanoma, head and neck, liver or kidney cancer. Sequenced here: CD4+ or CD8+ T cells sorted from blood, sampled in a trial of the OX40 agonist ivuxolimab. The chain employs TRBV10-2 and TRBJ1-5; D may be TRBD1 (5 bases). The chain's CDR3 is CASSEYGQGGSNQPQHF. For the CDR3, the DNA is TGCGCCAGCAGTGAGTATGGGCAGGGAGGTAGCAATCAGCCCCAGCATTTT.